This TCR beta chain is drawn from a study of cytomegalovirus exposure and HLA in healthy donors (TCRdb year 2017). The study in broad terms: An earlier analysis of more than 550 of the donors reported over 250 Gb of sequence data and about 120 million unique TCR beta sequences obtained from 150 million to 200 million T cells. The number of donors typed differed by locus, with about 629-640 for A, B, C, DRB1 and DQB1, more than 500 for DQA1, over 600 for DPA1, and around 460 for DPB1. In an earlier analysis of around 540 of the donors, high-throughput TCR beta sequencing was used to judge whether each TCR beta V gene segment behaved as functional or pseudogenic. Besides the first cohort of roughly 700 subjects, a separate validation cohort made up of over a hundred different subjects was used. Rather than using new phenotypic data, the later analysis identified candidate immune exposures from TCR beta sequences and from how often those sequences occurred across donors. Genome-wide SNP genotypes for about 60% of the roughly 700 donors were used in a later genetic analysis, which treated that subset as a discovery cohort. HLA typing covered class I and class II loci at four-digit resolution. An early release that covered about 600 HLA-typed donors contained about 300 gigabases of sequencing data and around 80 million unique TCR sequences. Every discovery cohort repertoire had been produced on one sequencing platform. Of the 300 to 450 genotyped donors, 81% fell in the genetic ancestry cluster associated with self-reported Caucasian donors. Donor age, sex, ethnicity and CMV serostatus were compiled together with the repertoire data. Using immunosequencing, the study profiled T cell repertoires from roughly 650 subjects and related those repertoires to cytomegalovirus serostatus. The study combined high-throughput TCR immunosequencing, statistical association of individual TCRs with disease status, and machine learning to predict cytomegalovirus infection status. A later analysis re-examined previously published TCR beta repertoires from roughly 650 donors and added high-resolution HLA genotyping to investigate patterns of TCR occurrence. Several DR-DQ haplotypes were treated as single units for association and clustering because of strong linkage in the cohort. Among roughly 400 genotyped donors of the cohort, an average of about 240,000 unique TCR beta nucleotide sequences were sequenced per donor, about a sixth of them non-productive. The study aimed to test whether cataloging public T cell receptors could reveal signatures of past pathogen exposure. The study at large found these results: Correlated functional status among segregating V segments might reflect linkage disequilibrium, but an unknown experimental factor could not be ruled out. Because the 87-base-pair reads could not distinguish some IMGT-functional V segments, including TRBV6-2 and TRBV6-3, those segments were excluded. The cohort was sequenced for TCR beta chains only, and without alpha or paired-chain data the features that could be detected were limited. A later analysis found that most CMV-associated TCR beta chains appeared HLA-restricted, with HLA associations seemingly driven largely by CMV exposure. Most TCR sequences were observed very rarely across donors, whereas some public TCRs were present in many individuals. A further reported finding was that TCR beta sequences accurately predicted the HLA-A and HLA-B alleles for most subjects in the first cohort. In a later genetic analysis, a missense DCLRE1C variant was associated with V-gene and J-gene trimming of TCR beta chains, and the association was replicated in an independent cohort. According to a later genetic analysis, donors in an Asian-associated ancestry cluster had fewer N-insertions in productive TCRs than the roughly 700-donor mean. Cytomegalovirus status was reported to be diagnosed by the classifier with high specificity and sensitivity in both the original and validation cohorts. Because counts were too low, seventeen rarely observed V segments, including chromosome 9 orphons, were excluded from the earlier analysis of around 640 of the donors. At a false discovery rate of 0.05, a later analysis linked around 15,000 TCR beta sequences to specific HLA alleles. Broadly in line with IMGT annotations, most TCR beta V segments showed up in productive rearrangements about 90% or about 30% of the time in an earlier analysis of a few hundred of the donors. The study gave a list of over 150 TCR beta chains associated with cytomegalovirus. Because some donors lacked HLA typing at each locus, the association tests relied only on the typed subset. In a later analysis, HLA-associated TCR beta chains showed more clonal expansion and lower generation probabilities than non-associated chains that were equally common. A later analysis reported that several top co-occurrence clusters appeared linked to parvovirus B19, influenza, CMV and Epstein-Barr virus. A group of highly shared sequence variants was considered likely to be a technical artifact of the sequencing pipeline. When HLA alleles, especially DR and DQ, strongly co-occurred, attributing TCR associations to individual alleles was difficult. In vitro tests confirmed that a few of the cytomegalovirus-associated TCR beta chains recognize cytomegalovirus antigens. According to a later analysis, TCR association rates differed among HLA loci, with DRB1 alleles showing the most associated TCRs and HLA-C alleles showing the fewest. For the cohort, immune exposure information was limited to CMV serostatus. The authors suggested that the approach could potentially be extended to other disease states and immunological phenotypes. Roughly uniform sequencing depth across donors was assumed in presence/absence analyses, although this assumption may not hold.

The cohort consisted of approximately 690 healthy bone marrow donors. At the time of sampling, every cohort member was nominally healthy, though immune exposures that went unrecorded were likely present. The donor tested CMV seronegative, placing the donor among the 350 to 400 seronegative members of the cohort. Each donor provided a peripheral blood sample, and peripheral blood mononuclear cells were used for TCR beta sequencing. Genomic DNA extraction from the blood cell samples was performed with the Qiagen DNeasy Blood Extraction Kit. As for this clone: Its antigen remains unidentified. No much larger clone is present one base from it, and per-base qualities are unavailable. Other DNA sequences in the same sample also yield this CDR3.

Sequences SGHRS (CDR1) and YFSETQ (CDR2) are obtained from the germline V gene. Germline trimming amounts to 0 bases on V and 8 bases on J, with 14 as the count of junction bases outside the gene matches. The CDR3 holds 16 amino acids from the cysteine to the phenylalanine. The only DNA kept is the CDR3, 48 bases in frame from the first base. Receptor amplification or capture employed the immunoSEQ multiplex PCR assay. For the multiplex PCR, a mixture combining 60 forward primers for TCR Vbeta segments and 13 reverse primers for TCR Jbeta segments was used. The CDR3 region of rearranged TCR beta genes was amplified from genomic DNA with a multiplex PCR assay. The Illumina HiSeq System was used to sequence the amplified TCR beta libraries as 87-base-pair reads. On the authors' methods: Across the 700 or so repertoires, a later analysis counted 75 million to 90 million unique TCR beta chains, roughly 11 million of which were shared by at least two donors. A nearest-neighbor algorithm error-corrected the raw reads and collapsed the reads into unique sequences, merging closely related sequences to remove PCR and sequencing errors. To assign V, D and J gene segments, CDR3 sequences were aligned to IMGT reference sequences. For a sequence to be retained, a match of at least six nucleotides was required to both a V gene segment and a J gene segment. Rearrangements were classified as productive when the CDR3 lacked stop codons and remained in frame with V and J, and all other rearrangements were classified as non-productive. CDR3 was defined according to IMGT convention as the region running from the second conserved V-encoded cysteine to the conserved J-encoded phenylalanine. The earlier analysis of some 600 of the donors excluded sequences that lacked an unambiguous match to a single V gene segment. In an earlier analysis of around 600 of the donors, V segments were called functional above 56.7% productive rearrangements and were called segregating when the between-donor standard deviation exceeded 5%. A statistical classification framework was built to diagnose cytomegalovirus status from the catalog of TCR beta chain sequences. V and J gene assignment, in a later analysis, came from comparing TCR nucleotide sequences with IMGT/GENE-DB human TR gene sequences. The TCRdist pipeline was used in a later analysis to assign CDR3 sequences and most-parsimonious VDJ recombination scenarios. In a later analysis, each TCR beta chain was defined by its CDR3 amino acid sequence together with its V-gene family, and reads without a unique V-gene family were excluded. To address suspected cross-contamination and a sequencing artifact, a later analysis removed some 620 highly shared, low-generation-probability nucleotide sequences. For each public chain, a later analysis derived a clonal expansion index from normalized ranks of inferred template counts within each repertoire. A later analysis computed generation probabilities with a VDJ recombination model fitted to out-of-frame rearrangements, and checked the results against IGoR. Hypergeometric tests were used in a later analysis to score TCR-TCR, TCR-HLA and TCR-CMV co-occurrence, with a repertoire-size bias correction applied to the TCR pairs. False discovery rates were estimated in a later analysis by permuting HLA or CMV assignments 20 times. A later analysis grouped co-occurring TCRs with DBSCAN, adding TCRdist sequence similarity when clustering within HLA-allele-positive subsets. Repertoires with fewer than 30,000 or more than 120,000 public chains were left out of co-occurrence clustering, as were five repertoires with anomalous nucleotide sharing. Held by TCRdb, this immuneACCESS table contains in-frame sequences only and omits some clones. Under half of the omission traces to an unresolved V gene where checked; the cause of the rest is unknown. V and J calls and clone size are given by that table; D and trimming were obtained from the DNA. Recorded for this sample are about 200,000 clones; 73% of them occurred a single time. The ten biggest clones cover 1.8% of the sample.

The receptor comes from a woman aged 25 to 45 in good health and CMV-seronegative. The rearrangement combines TRBV5-1 with TRBJ2-7, with 7 central nucleotides matching TRBD1. The sequencing sample was made of PBMCs. CDR3 loop: CASSLASGQVATQQYF. Here is the DNA: TGCGCCAGCAGCTTGGCCAGTGGACAGGTTGCTACCCAGCAGTACTTC.